This T cell receptor beta chain was recorded in a study of siplizumab effects on memory and regulatory T cells. Whole-study findings and limits: Controls showed an average of around 30% Treg-derived mappable alloreactive CD4+ clones, while siplizumab showed about 71%. Proliferating CD4+ or CD8+ clones, roughly 75-97% of them, lacked an assignable naive or memory phenotype. Most alloreactive clones went unmapped to unstimulated subsets; only a minor fraction mapped. Alloreactive sequences traceable to unstimulated CD4+ memory cells declined significantly under siplizumab.

The CDR3 has 15 residues. CDR1 and CDR2 (germline): SNHLY, FYNNEI. V was pared by 6 bases and J by 5 bases, with 8 bases of the junction left unmatched. Profiled with immunoSEQ multiplex PCR; TCRdb holds only in-frame clones, not every one. The sample has around 120,000 clones; around 94% are singletons. Remarks on this clone: Its cognate antigen is unknown.

The source is a human donor in good health. Sequenced: non-Treg CD4+ T cells sorted from blood. V gene TRBV2 combines with J gene TRBJ1-5, with 9 bases lining up with TRBD1. The CDR3 DNA reads TGTGCCAGCAGGCCTACAGGGGGCGCATATCAGCCCCAGCATTTT. Amino acids: CASRPTGGAYQPQHF. Together with reference TRBV2 and TRBJ1-5, the CDR3 gives the full variable domain: EPEVTQTPSHQVTQMGQEVILRCVPISNHLYFYWYRQILGQKVEFLVSFYNNEISEKSEIFDDQFSVERPDGSNFTLKIRSTKLEDSAMYFCASRPTGGAYQPQHFGDGTRLSIL.